The subject of this entry is one TCR beta chain. The use of a sample-barcoded 5' primer and a J-beta primer mix characterized a second PCR of roughly 6 to 12 cycles. MiXCR, applied by TCRdb to the 5' RACE reads, yields one record per CDR3 protein. The table records about 670,000 distinct CDR3 sequences, roughly 43% of them present only once. The CDR3 consists of 16 residues. Trimming cost V 5 bases and J 0 bases, with 16 bases left between them. This sample was included in a study of blood T cells in healthy people across ages. The specimen was blood. This clonotype originated in a man older than 75 in good health. The genes are TRBV12-3 or TRBV12-4 and TRBJ1-2, with a tentative D call TRBD1 (5 bases). The CDR3 sequence: CASSQTDLLANYGYTF. As DNA, the CDR3 is TGTGCCAGCAGTCAGACAGATCTTTTAGCTAACTATGGCTACACCTTC.